This T cell receptor (beta chain) was recorded in a study of blood T cell repertoires in COVID-19. This CDR3 spans 13 amino acids. V lost 2 bases and J lost 6, with 10 bases in between. Germline values: CDR1 MGHDK, CDR2 SYGVNS. Two negative PCRs, clearance, or symptom resolution had been documented for recovered Cohort 3 donors. TCRdb's table, derived via immunoSEQ multiplex PCR, lists solely in-frame clones and lacks some. The sample has approximately 300,000 clones, 90% seen once. This clone is a singleton in its sample. The chain couples TRBV25-1 to TRBJ1-1; D is unclear. The sequencing input was PBMCs or T cells enriched from blood (not recorded which). The source is a man in his 60s who had recovered from COVID-19. The CDR3 sequence: CASSEGPGAEAFF. As DNA, the CDR3 is TGTGCCAGCAGTGAAGGACCCGGGGCTGAAGCTTTCTTT.